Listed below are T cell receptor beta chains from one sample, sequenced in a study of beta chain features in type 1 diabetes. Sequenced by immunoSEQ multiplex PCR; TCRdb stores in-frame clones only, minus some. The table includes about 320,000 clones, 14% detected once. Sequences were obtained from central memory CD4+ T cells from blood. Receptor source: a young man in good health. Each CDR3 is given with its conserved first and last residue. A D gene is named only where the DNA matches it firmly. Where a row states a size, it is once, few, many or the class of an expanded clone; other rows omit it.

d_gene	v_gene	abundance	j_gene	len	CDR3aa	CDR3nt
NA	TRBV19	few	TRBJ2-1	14	CASTFLGPVREQFF	TGTGCCAGTACCTTTTTGGGCCCCGTACGCGAGCAGTTCTTC
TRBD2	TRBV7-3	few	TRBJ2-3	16	CASSWTSVGSTDTQYF	TGTGCCAGCAGCTGGACTAGCGTCGGGTCCACAGATACGCAGTATTTT
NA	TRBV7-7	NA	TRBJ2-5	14	CASSATGLKETQYF	TGTGCCAGCAGCGCAACAGGGCTGAAAGAGACCCAGTACTTC
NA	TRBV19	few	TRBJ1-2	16	CASSEHSRDTLYGYTF	TGTGCCAGTAGTGAACATAGCCGGGACACCCTCTATGGCTACACCTTC
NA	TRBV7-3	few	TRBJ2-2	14	CASSSQGRTGELFF	TGTGCCAGCAGCTCACAGGGAAGGACCGGGGAGCTGTTTTTT
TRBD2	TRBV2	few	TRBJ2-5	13	CATSTSGRKTQYF	TGTGCCACCTCGACTAGCGGGAGAAAGACCCAGTACTTC
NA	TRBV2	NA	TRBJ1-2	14	CASKTQAENYGYTF	TGTGCCAGCAAGACCCAGGCAGAAAACTATGGCTACACCTTC
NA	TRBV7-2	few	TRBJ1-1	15	CASSLAGNLRTEAFF	TGTGCCAGCAGCTTAGCAGGGAATTTGAGGACTGAAGCTTTCTTT
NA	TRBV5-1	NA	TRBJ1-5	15	CASSLAAGADQPQHF	TGCGCCAGCAGCTTGGCTGCGGGGGCTGATCAGCCCCAGCATTTT
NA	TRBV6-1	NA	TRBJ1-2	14	CASSVAGDLYGYTF	TGTGCCAGCAGTGTAGCAGGGGACCTCTATGGCTACACCTTC
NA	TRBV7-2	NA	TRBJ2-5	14	CASSSPPGGQTQYF	TGTGCCAGCAGCTCCCCTCCCGGGGGCCAGACCCAGTACTTC
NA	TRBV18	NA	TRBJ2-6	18	CASSPGAPPFSGANVLTF	TGTGCCAGCTCACCTGGCGCGCCACCTTTCTCTGGGGCCAACGTCCTGACTTTC
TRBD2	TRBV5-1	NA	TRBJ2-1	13	CASSEGGATEQFF	TGCGCCAGCAGCGAGGGAGGGGCCACTGAGCAGTTCTTC
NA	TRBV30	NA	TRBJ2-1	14	CAWTSGASYNEQFF	TGTGCCTGGACTTCAGGAGCCTCCTACAATGAGCAGTTCTTC
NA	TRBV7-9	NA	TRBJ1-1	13	CASSKGVNTEAFF	TGTGCCAGCTCCAAAGGAGTAAACACTGAAGCTTTCTTT
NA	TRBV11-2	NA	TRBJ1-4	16	CASSWRGGWTNEKLFF	TGTGCCAGCAGCTGGAGAGGGGGTTGGACTAATGAAAAACTGTTTTTT
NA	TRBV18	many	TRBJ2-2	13	CASSSDRTGELFF	TGTGCCAGCTCATCTGACCGCACCGGGGAGCTGTTTTTT
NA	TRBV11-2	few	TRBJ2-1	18	CASSSDGQKLRSYNEQFF	TGTGCCAGCAGCTCGGATGGACAGAAGTTACGCTCCTACAATGAGCAGTTCTTC
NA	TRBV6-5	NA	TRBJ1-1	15	CASSLLGGQHAEAFF	TGTGCCAGCAGCCTACTGGGGGGACAACACGCTGAAGCTTTCTTT
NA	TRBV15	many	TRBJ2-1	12	CATSRDWSEQFF	TGTGCCACCAGCAGAGATTGGAGTGAGCAGTTCTTC
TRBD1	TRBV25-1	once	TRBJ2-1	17	CASSDRLGGQGTNEQFF	TGTGCCAGCAGTGACAGGTTAGGGGGACAGGGGACAAATGAGCAGTTCTTC
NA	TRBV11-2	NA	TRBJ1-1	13	CASSPEMNTEAFF	TGTGCCAGCAGCCCGGAGATGAACACTGAAGCTTTCTTT
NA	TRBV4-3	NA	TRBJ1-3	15	CASSQDRAVGNTIYF	TGCGCCAGCAGCCAAGATCGGGCGGTTGGAAACACCATATATTTT
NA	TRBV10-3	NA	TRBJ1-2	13	CASSENQRNGYTF	TGTGCCAGCAGTGAAAACCAACGGAATGGCTACACCTTC
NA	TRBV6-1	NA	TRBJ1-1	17	CASSERTGGRVRTEAFF	TGTGCCAGCAGTGAACGGACGGGCGGAAGGGTGAGGACTGAAGCTTTCTTT
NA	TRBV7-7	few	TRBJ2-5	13	CASSQRDPGTQYF	TGTGCCAGCAGCCAACGAGACCCGGGAACCCAGTACTTC
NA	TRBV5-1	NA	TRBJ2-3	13	CASSLDITDTQYF	TGCGCCAGCAGCCTGGACATCACAGATACGCAGTATTTT
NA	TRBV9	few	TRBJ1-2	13	CASSWDNTYGYTF	TGTGCCAGCAGTTGGGACAATACCTATGGCTACACCTTC
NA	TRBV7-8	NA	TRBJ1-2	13	CASSQTGNYGYTF	TGTGCCAGCAGCCAAACAGGGAACTATGGCTACACCTTC
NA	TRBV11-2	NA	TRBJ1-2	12	CASSLYVGGYTF	TGTGCCAGCAGCTTATACGTAGGGGGCTACACCTTC
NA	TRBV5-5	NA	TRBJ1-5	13	CASSAGLSQPQHF	TGTGCCAGCAGCGCAGGGTTAAGCCAGCCCCAGCATTTT
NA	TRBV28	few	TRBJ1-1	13	CAAASLEEFEAFF	TGTGCCGCAGCAAGTTTAGAAGAGTTCGAAGCTTTCTTT
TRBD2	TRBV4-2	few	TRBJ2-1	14	CASSQDLAGGRMFF	TGTGCCAGCAGCCAAGACCTAGCGGGAGGGCGTATGTTCTTC
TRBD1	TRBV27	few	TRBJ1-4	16	CASSFSPGTGAEKLFF	TGTGCCAGCAGTTTCTCCCCAGGGACAGGGGCAGAAAAACTGTTTTTT
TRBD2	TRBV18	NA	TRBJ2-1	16	CASSPRTSGNVDEQFF	TGTGCCAGCTCACCGAGGACTAGCGGGAATGTAGATGAGCAGTTCTTC
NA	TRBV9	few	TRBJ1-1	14	CASSVGHLNTEAFF	TGTGCCAGCAGCGTCGGACACCTGAACACTGAAGCTTTCTTT
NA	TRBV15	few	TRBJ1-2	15	CATSRALTDVMGYTF	TGTGCCACCAGCAGAGCTCTTACAGACGTTATGGGCTACACCTTC
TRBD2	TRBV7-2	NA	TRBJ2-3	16	CASSFRREPSTDTQYF	TGTGCCAGCAGCTTCCGGCGGGAGCCTAGCACAGATACGCAGTATTTT
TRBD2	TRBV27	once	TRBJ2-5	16	CASGAGGRTAEETQYF	TGTGCCAGCGGGGCGGGCGGGAGGACCGCGGAAGAGACCCAGTACTTC
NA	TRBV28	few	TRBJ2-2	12	CASTLRTGELFF	TGTGCCAGCACCCTACGGACCGGGGAGCTGTTTTTT
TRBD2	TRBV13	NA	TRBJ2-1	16	CASSPRSGTYFNEQFF	TGTGCCAGCAGCCCCAGGAGCGGGACTTATTTCAATGAGCAGTTCTTC
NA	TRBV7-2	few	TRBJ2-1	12	CASSPLNSEQFF	TGTGCCAGCAGCCCCCTCAACAGTGAGCAGTTCTTC
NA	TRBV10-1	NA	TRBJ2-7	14	CASSLSGATYEQYF	TGCGCCAGCAGCTTATCGGGGGCTACCTACGAGCAGTACTTC
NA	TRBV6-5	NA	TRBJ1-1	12	CASSQGVTEAFF	TGTGCCAGCAGTCAGGGAGTCACTGAAGCTTTCTTT
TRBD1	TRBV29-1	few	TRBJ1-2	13	CSANRGRGDGYTF	TGCAGCGCCAACAGGGGGCGCGGCGACGGCTACACCTTC
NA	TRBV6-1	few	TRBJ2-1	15	CASSEQAGPYNEQFF	TGTGCCAGCAGTGAACAGGCGGGCCCCTACAATGAGCAGTTCTTC
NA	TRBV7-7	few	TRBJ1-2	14	CASSAREKGYGYTF	TGTGCCAGCAGCGCGCGAGAGAAGGGCTATGGCTACACCTTC
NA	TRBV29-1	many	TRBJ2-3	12	CSVVRGADTQYF	TGCAGCGTTGTTCGGGGAGCAGATACGCAGTATTTT
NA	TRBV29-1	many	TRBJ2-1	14	CSVVRGRAYNEQFF	TGCAGCGTTGTGAGGGGGAGGGCTTACAATGAGCAGTTCTTC
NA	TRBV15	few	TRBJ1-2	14	CATSRDGRGYGYTF	TGTGCCACCAGCAGAGATGGAAGGGGCTATGGCTACACCTTC
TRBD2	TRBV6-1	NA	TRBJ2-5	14	CASSEGTSPETQYF	TGTGCCAGCAGTGAAGGGACTAGCCCTGAGACCCAGTACTTC
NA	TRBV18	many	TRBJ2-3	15	CASSRDRASTDTQYF	TGTGCCAGCTCCCGGGACCGTGCTAGCACAGATACGCAGTATTTT
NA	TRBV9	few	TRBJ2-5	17	CASSVDPLGTVLETQYF	TGTGCCAGCAGCGTAGATCCCTTAGGGACTGTACTAGAGACCCAGTACTTC
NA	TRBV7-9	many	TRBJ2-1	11	CASERLDEQFF	TGTGCCAGCGAAAGATTAGATGAGCAGTTCTTC
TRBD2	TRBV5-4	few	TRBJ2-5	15	CASSTGLAGTETQYF	TGTGCCAGCAGCACGGGACTAGCGGGAACGGAGACCCAGTACTTC
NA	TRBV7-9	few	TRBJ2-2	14	CASSLARSTGELFF	TGTGCCAGCAGCTTAGCACGGAGTACCGGGGAGCTGTTTTTT